This note documents a single T cell receptor (beta chain) sequence. Its antigen is still unknown. The data derive from a study of cytomegalovirus exposure and HLA in healthy donors. Overall study results and limits: Within the data, a cluster of highly shared sequence variants was likely a sequencing artifact. Later analysis associated a missense DCLRE1C variant with TCR beta V- and J-gene trimming.

Per the germline V gene, CDR1 is LGHNA and CDR2 is YNFKEQ. V was cut by 4 bases and J by 5 bases, with 11 bases left in between. The CDR3 is 13 amino acids. Primers included in the PCR were 60 Vbeta and 13 Jbeta primers. Repertoires were generated with immunoSEQ multiplex PCR, while TCRdb's copy carries only in-frame clones and drops some. This sample yields 150,000 to 200,000 clones, of which 70% to 80% are seen a single time; about 1.6% belongs to the top ten. At sampling all donors were nominally healthy, likely with unrecorded immune exposures. The chain employs TRBV4-2 and TRBJ2-5; D ambiguous. The sequencing sample was made of PBMCs. This TCR came from a man aged 40-50 years in good health and CMV-seronegative. The CDR3 DNA reads as TGTGCCAGCAGCCCCTCTTTTGGCGAGACCCAGTACTTC. It yields the protein CASSPSFGETQYF.